The clone carrying this T cell receptor beta chain appeared a few times. Its antigen is unidentified. This sample is part of a study of T cell repertoires in cytomegalovirus infection. MiXCR, applied by TCRdb to the reads, yields one record per CDR3 protein. The sample includes a few hundred thousand distinct CDR3 sequences, 40% seen only once; the top ten take 48%. Trimming cost V 2 bases and J 3 bases; bases outside gene matches: 15. This CDR3 is built from 20 residues. Germline V gives CDR1 SGHVS, CDR2 FNYEAQ. Sequences were derived from cultured PBMCs, sampled from culture after CMV antigen stimulation. This chain uses TRBV7-6 with TRBJ2-1; TRBD2 matches 11 bases. This clonotype was obtained from a human donor in good health (CMV status not recorded). Some clones in this sample may be carry-over from other donors' samples. CDR3 DNA: TGTGCCAGCAGCTTATTGGGACAGGGATTAGCGGGGGGGTTCTACAATGAGCAGTTCTTC. Translated: CASSLLGQGLAGGFYNEQFF.